A single sample is the source of the 25 T cell receptor beta chains below, sequenced in a study of shared clonotypes between healthy human individuals. Using immunoSEQ multiplex PCR, the repertoire was profiled, and TCRdb retains in-frame clones only, with some absent. The sample yields millions of clones, approximately 90% seen once. Sequenced sample: naive CD4+ T cells sorted from blood. Subset: CD45RA+ positively selected. All receptors come from a man younger than 30 in good health.

The chain joins TRBV5-4 to TRBJ1-3; D not resolved. Germline V lookup: CDR1 SGHNT, CDR2 YYREEE (reference sequence). This CDR3 is built from 15 residues. V lost 0 bases and J lost 1, with 8 bases in between. For the CDR3, the DNA is TGTGCCAGCAGCTTGGCGGCATCTTCTGGAAACACCATATATTTT. As protein: CASSLAASSGNTIYF.

This clone was recorded once. The V gene is TRBV4-1, the J gene TRBJ2-7; 9 bases align to TRBD1. Germline V gives CDR1 MGHRA, CDR2 YSYEKL. J lost 2 bases, V lost 0 bases, and 5 bases had no gene match. The CDR3 runs to 16 residues. CDR3 amino acids: CASSQDPGTGTYEQYF. DNA for the CDR3: TGCGCCAGCAGCCAAGATCCCGGGACAGGGACCTACGAGCAGTACTTC.

The rearrangement joins TRBV5-1 to TRBJ2-2; 10 bases agree with TRBD2. Germline V gene data show CDR1 as SGHRS and CDR2 as YFSETQ. The V and J ends lost 4 bases and 0 bases, in that order; junction bases with no gene match: 6. The CDR3 spans 17 residues. The CDR3 is CASSAGTSVSNTGELFF. As DNA, the CDR3 is TGCGCCAGCAGCGCCGGGACTAGCGTATCGAACACCGGGGAGCTGTTTTTT.

The rearrangement joins TRBV21-1 to TRBJ2-3. TRBV21-1 counts as a pseudogene. This CDR3 is 16 amino acids long. This CDR3 reads CASSKNLKRSTDTQYF. CDR3 DNA: TGTGCCAGCAGCAAAAATCTGAAACGAAGCACAGATACGCAGTATTTT.

The rearrangement joins TRBV2 to TRBJ2-1; 8 nucleotides match TRBD2. This CDR3 contains 14 residues. J gave up 6 bases and V 2 bases, and 3 bases lay outside the gene matches. Germline V gene lookup returns CDR1 SNHLY and CDR2 FYNNEI. In nucleotides, the CDR3 is TGTGCCAGCAGTGAATGGACTAGCCCCAATGAGCAGTTCTTC. It yields the protein CASSEWTSPNEQFF.

This chain joins TRBV27 and TRBJ2-7, with D perhaps given as TRBD1 or TRBD2 (6 bases each). Germline-derived CDR1 and CDR2 are MNHEY and SMNVEV (reference sequence). Between the trimmed V and J ends, which lost 2 bases and 0 bases, there was a span of 14 bases. This CDR3 spans 16 amino acids. This CDR3 reads CASSLGGTLSSYEQYF. CDR3 sequence (DNA): TGTGCCAGCAGTTTAGGGGGGACACTAAGCTCCTACGAGCAGTACTTC.

The CDR3 bases are TGTGCCAGCAGCCAAGAAAAGTGGTCGGGGACAGCGATTGAAAAACTGTTTTTT. It specifies CASSQEKWSGTAIEKLFF. The chain employs TRBV14 and TRBJ1-4; TRBD1 agrees at 7 bases. Per the germline V gene, CDR1 is SGHDN and CDR2 is FVKESK. The CDR3 runs 18 residues. V shed 0 bases, J shed 7 bases, and the junction held 14 bases outside the gene matches.

The chain carries TRBV15 and TRBJ2-6; 7 bases are shared with TRBD1. V was clipped by 0 bases and J by 0 bases; unmatched bases: 5. Germline V gene sequence: CDR1 LNHNV, CDR2 YYDKDF (reference sequence). The CDR3 covers 18 residues. This CDR3 is CATSRDRGLPSGANVLTF. DNA of the CDR3: TGTGCCACCAGCAGAGATAGGGGGCTCCCCTCTGGGGCCAACGTCCTGACTTTC.

About this clone itself: Sequence at one end of the junction differs from germline and may be a read error. The gene calls are TRBV7-7 and TRBJ1-6; D ambiguous. CDR3 size: 17 residues. CDR1 is SSHAT, CDR2 FNYEAQ, per germline (reference sequence). The CDR3 sequence is CASSLVDTRSYNSPLHF. Here the CDR3 DNA reads TGTGCTAGCAGCTTAGTCGACACCCGCTCCTATAATTCACCCCTCCACTTT.

The chain uses TRBV19 and TRBJ2-5; no reliable D call. Germline assignment: CDR1 LNHDA and CDR2 SQIVND (reference sequence). V was clipped by 7 bases and J by 5 bases, with 14 bases between them. CDR3 length equals 13 residues. The CDR3 bases are TGTGCCAGTAACTCCGCCCATGGCGAGACCCAGTACTTC. The encoded protein is CASNSAHGETQYF.

This sequence joins TRBV9 and TRBJ2-3; D assignment may be TRBD1 or TRBD2 (5 bases each). CDR1 is SGDLS, CDR2 YYNGEE, per germline. The CDR3 runs to 16 residues. V shed 2 bases and J shed 2 bases, with 15 bases lying between them. The CDR3 DNA sequence: TGTGCCAGCAGCGTTGGGGCAGCGGACTCCACAGATACGCAGTATTTT. It is translated as CASSVGAADSTDTQYF.

This rearrangement joins TRBV5-1 to TRBJ1-6; the D gene is possibly TRBD1 (6 bases). The CDR3 spans 14 residues. V gave up 4 bases and J gave up 18 bases, with 23 bases separating them. Germline loops: CDR1 SGHRS, CDR2 YFSETQ. The CDR3 is CASSPEPGQIGSHF. DNA of the CDR3: TGCGCCAGCAGCCCAGAACCGGGACAAATTGGATCCCACTTT.

J is TRBJ2-7 and V is TRBV2; D is possibly TRBD2 (5 bases). CDR3 length equals 15 residues. The ends were cut back, 7 bases at V and 4 bases at J, with 20 bases in the middle. Germline V gene lookup returns CDR1 SNHLY and CDR2 FYNNEI. CDR3 DNA: TGTGCCAGCAAAAATTTAGAGGGATACGGGTACGAGCAGTACTTC. Translating gives CASKNLEGYGYEQYF.

This clone was seen once. The genes are TRBV6-1 and TRBJ2-1, with 13 bases that match TRBD2. Per the germline V gene, CDR1 is MNHNS and CDR2 is SASEGT. Trimming cost V 8 bases and J 9 bases; bases outside gene matches: 10. This CDR3 spans 15 amino acids. The CDR3 nucleotides are TGTGCCAGCTGTCGAGGACTAGCGGGAGTAAGTGAGCAGTTCTTC. This encodes CASCRGLAGVSEQFF.

Worth noting for this clone: Other DNA sequences of this sample code for an identical CDR3. The chain recombines TRBV29-1 with TRBJ2-3; 7 bases are shared with TRBD1. J gave up 4 bases and V 6 bases, and 4 bases lay outside the gene matches. The germline CDR1 and CDR2 sequences are SQVTM and ANQGSEA. This CDR3 spans 12 amino acids. The CDR3 DNA reads TGCAGCGTAGACAGGGTAGCAGATACGCAGTATTTT. Residues: CSVDRVADTQYF.

V is TRBV5-6 and J is TRBJ2-6; D not resolved. This CDR3 is 16 amino acids long. Trimming stripped 1 base from V and 2 bases from J, with 10 bases between. From germline, CDR1 is SGHDT and CDR2 YYEEEE. CDR3 amino acids: CASSLRFAPGANVLTF. Here the CDR3 DNA reads TGTGCCAGCAGCTTGCGATTTGCACCTGGGGCCAACGTCCTGACTTTC.

The V call is TRBV5-4, the J call TRBJ2-2, with D perhaps TRBD2 (5 bases). The CDR3 extends over 15 amino acids. V was clipped by 0 bases and J by 6 bases, with 12 bases between them. Germline CDR1 reads SGHNT; CDR2 reads YYREEE (reference sequence). CDR3 amino acids: CASSLARSVSGELFF. CDR3 coding DNA: TGTGCCAGCAGCTTGGCCCGTAGCGTGTCCGGGGAGCTGTTTTTT.

The J gene is TRBJ2-1, the V gene TRBV11-3; D ambiguous. Looked up from germline, CDR1 is SGHNT and CDR2 is YENEEA. The germline V and J ends were trimmed by 4 bases and 7 bases, with 5 bases remaining between them. The CDR3 runs to 11 residues. The CDR3 is CASSSRNEQFF. The CDR3 coding sequence is TGTGCCAGCAGCTCCCGGAATGAGCAGTTCTTC.

The V gene is TRBV18, the J gene TRBJ2-7, with a possible D match to TRBD1 (5 bases). CDR3 size: 14 residues. Germline-derived CDR1 and CDR2 are KGHSH and LQKENI. Trimming removed 2 bases from V and 2 bases from J, with 10 bases in between. Here the CDR3 reads CASSPSADTYEQYF. Written as DNA, the CDR3 is TGTGCCAGCTCACCATCCGCGGACACCTACGAGCAGTACTTC.

In its sample, this clone was seen a few times. This chain links TRBV28 with TRBJ1-5; weak D call: TRBD1 (6 bases). The CDR3 contains 13 residues. Per germline, CDR1 MDHEN and CDR2 SYDVKM. The germline V and J ends were trimmed by 8 bases and 7 bases, with 15 bases remaining between them. CDR3 DNA sequence: TGTGCCAGCGGGGGCAGGGCAGAGCAGCCCCAGCATTTT. It codes for CASGGRAEQPQHF.

The chain uses TRBV6-1 and TRBJ2-2, with D hard to call. Trimming shortened V by 2 bases and J by 1 base, and 11 bases separated the two germline ends. CDR3 length: 16 residues. Germline V gene sequence: CDR1 MNHNS, CDR2 SASEGT. CDR3 sequence reads: CASSESRQWNTGELFF. The CDR3 region has the DNA TGTGCCAGCAGTGAAAGTCGGCAGTGGAACACCGGGGAGCTGTTTTTT.

Of note for this clone: This sample includes further DNA sequences coding for the same CDR3. The rearrangement uses TRBV20-1 and TRBJ2-5; no definite D call. Between the trimmed V and J ends, which lost 6 bases and 2 bases, there was a span of 7 bases. The germline CDR1 and CDR2 sequences are DFQATT and SNEGSKA (reference sequence). The CDR3 runs 11 residues. In DNA, the CDR3 is TGCAGTGCCATATTACAAGAGACCCAGTACTTC. Amino acids: CSAILQETQYF.

The gene calls are TRBV5-1 and TRBJ2-5, with D perhaps matching TRBD2 (6 bases). The length of the CDR3 is 15 residues. CDR1 is SGHRS and CDR2 is YFSETQ in the germline V gene. Trimming took 0 bases from V and 5 from J, leaving 14 bases between them. CDR3 coding DNA: TGCGCCAGCAGCTTGGATGGCTGGGCGGGGGAGACCCAGTACTTC. Translated: CASSLDGWAGETQYF.

The rearrangement joins TRBV7-2 to TRBJ2-7; 10 bases line up with TRBD2. CDR1 SGHTA and CDR2 FQGNSA come from the germline V gene. This CDR3 has 15 amino acids. V gave up 5 bases and J gave up 2 bases; unmatched junction bases: 6. This CDR3 reads CASSRSGGPTYEQYF. CDR3 nucleotide sequence: TGTGCCAGCAGCCGTAGCGGGGGGCCTACCTACGAGCAGTACTTC.

The V gene is TRBV30, the J gene TRBJ2-1; no clear D gene. The germline gives CDR1 GTSNPN, CDR2 SVGIG (reference sequence). V was trimmed by 2 bases and J by 8 bases, leaving 13 bases between them. This CDR3 has 13 residues. CDR3 coding DNA: TGTGCCTGGAGTCGCGGTCTGCCCTATGAGCAGTTCTTC. This encodes CAWSRGLPYEQFF.